This TCR beta chain comes out of a study of identical twins. Study results and limitations: Twin pairs' shared out-of-frame alpha sequences were enriched in low generation probability. Beta out-of-frame sequences showed weaker excess twin sharing. Within cord blood, abundant beta clonotypes carried fewer insertions, but memory repertoires showed no such trend.

A universal primer binding site was introduced by template switching. The final cDNA contained unique molecular identifiers. TCRdb recomputed calls from the 5' RACE reads with MiXCR, one row per CDR3 protein. The repertoire includes fewer than 550,000 distinct CDR3 sequences, roughly 15% of them detected once, and roughly 0.44% sits in the top ten. With 0 bases removed from V and 0 bases from J, the gap between germline ends came to 21 bases. CDR3 length: 20 amino acids. CDR1 is SGHDN, CDR2 FVKESK, per germline. Regarding this clonotype: Its target is unknown.

The data were also submitted as part of a second study, on yellow fever vaccine responses in identical twins.

Material: CD4+ T cells sorted from blood. The genes are TRBV14 and TRBJ2-1; D is perhaps TRBD2 (5 bases). The TCR originated in a woman aged 18-35 years in good health. The CDR3 DNA reads as TGTGCCAGCAGCCAAGAACCCTCGGTGGCTAGCAGTACCTCCTACAATGAGCAGTTCTTC. Translation: CASSQEPSVASSTSYNEQFF.